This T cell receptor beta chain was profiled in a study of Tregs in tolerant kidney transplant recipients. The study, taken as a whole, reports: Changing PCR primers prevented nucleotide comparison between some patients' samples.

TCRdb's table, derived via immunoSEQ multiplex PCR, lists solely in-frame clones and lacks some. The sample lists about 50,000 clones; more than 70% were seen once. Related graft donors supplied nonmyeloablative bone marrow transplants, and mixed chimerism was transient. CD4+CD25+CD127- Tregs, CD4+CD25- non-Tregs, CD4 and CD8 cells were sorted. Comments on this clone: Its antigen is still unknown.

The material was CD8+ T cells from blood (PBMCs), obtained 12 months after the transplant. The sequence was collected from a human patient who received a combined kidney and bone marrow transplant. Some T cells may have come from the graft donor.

The chain's CDR3 is CASSDSGGNEQFF. The CDR3 coding sequence is TGTGCCAGCAGCGATAGCGGGGGCAATGAGCAGTTCTTC. V gene TRBV9 combines with J gene TRBJ2-1, with 9 bases that match TRBD2. Trimming removed 3 bases from V and 6 bases from J; junction bases left unmatched: 1. Germline CDR1 is SGDLS and CDR2 is YYNGEE. The CDR3 runs 13 residues.